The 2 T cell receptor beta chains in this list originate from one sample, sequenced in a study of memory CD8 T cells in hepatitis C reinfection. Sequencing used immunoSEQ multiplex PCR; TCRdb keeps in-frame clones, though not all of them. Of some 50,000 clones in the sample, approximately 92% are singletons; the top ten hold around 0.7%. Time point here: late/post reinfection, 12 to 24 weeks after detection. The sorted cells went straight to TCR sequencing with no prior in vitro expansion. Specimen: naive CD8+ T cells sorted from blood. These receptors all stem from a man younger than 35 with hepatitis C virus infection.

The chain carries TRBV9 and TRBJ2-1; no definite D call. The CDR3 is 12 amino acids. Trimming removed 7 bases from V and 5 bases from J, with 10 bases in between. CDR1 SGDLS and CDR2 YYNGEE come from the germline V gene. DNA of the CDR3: TGTGCCAGCGACGGCGCGGACAATGAGCAGTTCTTC. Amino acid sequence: CASDGADNEQFF.

The CDR3 coding sequence is TGTGCCAGCAGCCTCTATAACACTGAAGCTTTCTTT. Residues: CASSLYNTEAFF. The genes are TRBV7-2 and TRBJ1-1; the D is unclear. CDR1 is SGHTA and CDR2 is FQGNSA in the germline V gene. This CDR3 region has 12 residues. Trimming stripped 5 bases from V and 2 bases from J, with 6 bases between.